The text below deals with one T cell receptor beta chain. Its binding antigen is unknown. There are no base qualities to consult, and no much larger clone falls within one base. The library came from 5' RACE. The sample was run on an Illumina HiSeq 2500. A second roughly 7 to 11 cycle PCR used a sample-barcoded 5' primer and a J-beta primer mix. A template-switch 5' adaptor carrying 12 random nucleotides introduced a unique molecular identifier onto each TCR beta cDNA molecule. Each sample yielded at least 2.5 million CDR3-containing paired-end reads. All of the RNA was converted into first-strand cDNA using the Mint cDNA synthesis kit, with a TRBC-specific oligonucleotide serving as the primer. Following uracil-DNA glycosylase treatment, all cDNA underwent a first 18-cycle PCR with the universal primers M1SS and BC2_uni_R. The source study handled its data this way. For normalization, 1 million high-quality reads were randomly selected from each sample, with every read carrying a distinct molecular identifier. Reads sharing molecular identifiers were discarded rather than binned into consensus sequences. MiTCR, with a Q25 quality threshold and the strictest error-elimination algorithm, was used for CDR3 identification, clonotype clustering and error correction. A nonparametric unseen species model with Euler transformation was used to estimate lower-bound total TCR beta diversity. The public reads were reanalyzed by TCRdb: fastp trimming at Q25, MiXCR alignment, in-frame beta chains only. Rows with a matching CDR3 protein are joined into one entry that keeps the most common DNA and genes. The authors' filters were not applied to this entry. The sample table lists roughly 1,700,000 distinct CDR3 sequences, 28% of them with a count of one. Of the sample, 7.7% is held by the ten largest clones.

These data come from a study of blood T cells in healthy people across ages (dated by TCRdb to between 2014 and 2017). Turning to the overall study: In model experiments, roughly one uniquely barcoded TCR beta cDNA molecule per two T cells was captured by template switching. The study analyzed two additional independent replicas of 1 million unique cDNA reads from the same blood draw for two donors, one aged 18 to 29 and one aged 80 or older. Donors of different ages were randomly distributed across sequencing lanes to avoid experimental bias. Donors were grouped into four age groups: young (average roughly 17 years), middle-aged (around 39), aged (about 60) and long-lived (82). Age-related changes in TCR beta repertoire diversity were measured in the study by deep sequencing normalized with unique cDNA molecular identifiers.

The donors were roughly 40 Caucasian individuals from Russia, aged 6 to 90 years, who were systemically healthy. Each donor gave around 9 milliliters of peripheral blood, collected into EDTA-treated Vacutainer tubes. PBMCs were isolated by Ficoll-Paque density-gradient centrifugation, with at least 7 million obtained per sample. Trizol reagent was used to extract total RNA from PBMCs, with at least 6 micrograms per sample. Naive CD45RAhigh/CD27high T cell percentages were measured by flow cytometry on a PBMC aliquot from every donor. Beyond this particular receptor, the publication reports: Compared with the aged group, the long-lived group had more naive CD4+ T cells, fewer expanded clones and increased TCR diversity, suggesting age selection. Observed TCR beta diversity per million T cells fell roughly linearly with age, and a significant reduction was already apparent by age around 36. A strong correlation was found between observed TCR beta diversity and the percentage of naive T cells measured by flow cytometry. Because donor CMV infection status was unknown, age-related changes in expanded clonotypes were potentially confounded. Since profiling was done on bulk unsorted PBMCs, naive and antigen-experienced compartments could not be conclusively compared. Total diversity estimates from one million sequenced T cells were considered lower bounds and underestimates.

This sequence originates from a woman under 40 in good health. Sequences were obtained from blood.

Here is the DNA: TGTGCCAGCAGGCGACAGAGGTTGATAGGCTACACCTTC. It specifies CASRRQRLIGYTF. Rearrangement joined TRBV28 to TRBJ1-2; matching of 5 bases hints at TRBD1 as the D gene. The germline V gene sets CDR1 to MDHEN and CDR2 to SYDVKM. Including cysteine and phenylalanine, the CDR3 has 13 amino acids. Only CDR3 DNA remains: 39 bases, in frame from the first base. V loses 6 bases, J loses 8 bases, and the germline ends lie 16 bases apart.